This TCR beta chain was found in a study of a mutant IDH1 vaccine in newly diagnosed glioma. Across the study: Following radiotherapy alone, or alongside temozolomide cycles, vaccination was started after an interval of 4-6 weeks. V12 fell at week 35 and V13, the study end, at week 47. General observations from the study: Among patients, nearly 95% showed immune responses induced by the vaccine.

Only in-frame clones appear in the TCRdb table, and some are missing; sequencing was by immunoSEQ multiplex PCR. The profile shows approximately 60,000 clones, 80% to 90% of them singletons. Time point here: week 35, safety follow-up. A single vaccine dose contained 300 ug of mutant IDH1 20-mer peptide, and topical imiquimod was used with it. Patients were given eight vaccinations, scheduled in weeks 1, 3, 5, 7, 11, 15, 19 and 23. The CDR3 loop spans 15 amino acids. With V trimmed by 4 bases and J by 6 bases, 11 bases remained unmatched. CDR1 and CDR2 from the germline V gene are MNHEY and SVGAGI. This clone has more than one count but fewer than ten. Antigen specificity is unknown.

This sample comprised PBMCs, obtained from a glioma patient whose treatment included an IDH1 peptide vaccine. This rearrangement joins TRBV6-5 to TRBJ1-2; TRBD1 agrees at 7 bases. This clonotype originated in a man aged 40-55 years with glioma. The CDR3 DNA follows: TGTGCCAGCAGTTGGAGCCGGGACAGAAGGAATGGCTACACCTTC. Translated: CASSWSRDRRNGYTF.